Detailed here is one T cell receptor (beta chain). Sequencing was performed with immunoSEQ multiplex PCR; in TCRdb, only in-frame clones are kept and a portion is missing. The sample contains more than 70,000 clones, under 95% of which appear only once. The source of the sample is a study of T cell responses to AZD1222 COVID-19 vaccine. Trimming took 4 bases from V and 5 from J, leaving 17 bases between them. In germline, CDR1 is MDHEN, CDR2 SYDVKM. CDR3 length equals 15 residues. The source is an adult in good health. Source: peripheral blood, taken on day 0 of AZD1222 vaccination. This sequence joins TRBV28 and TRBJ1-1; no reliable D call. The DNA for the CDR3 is TGTGCCAGCAGTTCCCCGGGAGGGATAGGGACTGAAGCTTTCTTT. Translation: CASSSPGGIGTEAFF.